This TCR beta chain appears in the sequencing data of a study of T cell repertoires in cytomegalovirus infection (dated by TCRdb to the late 2010s). A note on the overall study: Because public TCR beta signatures pointed to carriage of CMV infection together with the matching HLA type, the HLA type of each donor mattered for the analysis.

Instrument on record: Illumina HiSeq 1500. The public reads were reprocessed in TCRdb via fastp at Q25 and MiXCR, keeping in-frame beta chains. Entries are consolidated by CDR3 protein sequence, retaining the most common genes and DNA. Within this sample are 450,000 to 650,000 distinct CDR3 sequences, with around a quarter of them counted one time only. Clones ranked in the top ten supply over 10% of the sample. Trimming removed 3 bases from V and 2 bases from J, leaving 9 bases between the germline ends. From cysteine to phenylalanine, the CDR3 is 14 amino acids long. The sequence is cut down to CDR3 DNA, 42 bases in frame from base 1. From a lookup of the germline V gene (reference sequence), CDR1 and CDR2 are LNHDA and SQIVND. This clonotype was detected only a few times. Its antigen remains undetermined. No clone much larger than this one lies a single base away; base qualities are absent. Study-wide findings and limitations: The ex vivo response was dominated by HLA-C-restricted CMV-specific TCR beta clonotypes, which also provided the single most frequent clonotype in two of eight donors. In both this cohort and an independent cohort of 352 donors, the cumulative frequency of public TCR beta family members distinguished carriers of CMV infection plus the relevant HLA type.

The sequenced material came from PBMCs. This sequence was found in a human donor in good health (CMV status not recorded). Some clones in this sample may be carry-over from other donors' samples. This sequence uses TRBV19 and TRBJ2-3, with no confidently assigned D gene. The CDR3: CASSILQVTDTQYF. The nucleotides are TGTGCCAGTAGTATCCTGCAGGTCACAGATACGCAGTATTTT.